This passage covers 21 T cell receptor beta chains from one sample sequenced in a study of CD8 T cells in Susac syndrome. Random hexamers were used to reverse transcribe 0.5 to 1 ug of RNA. TCRdb recomputed calls from the immunoSEQ multiplex PCR reads with MiXCR, one row per CDR3 protein. The sample carries 180,000 or so distinct CDR3 sequences, about 95% recorded once. The material sequenced was CD4+ T cells from PBMCs. The receptors derive from a human donor with multiple sclerosis.

This clonotype came up once. This rearrangement joins TRBV11-2 to TRBJ2-3; TRBD2 is a possible D gene (5 bases). V lost 5 bases to trimming and J lost 5 bases, with 14 bases between them. Germline V gene sequence: CDR1 SGHAT, CDR2 FQNNGV. The CDR3 sequence is 14 residues long. The CDR3 region is CASSTHRRRDTQYF. For the CDR3, the DNA is TGTGCCAGCAGCACTCATCGGAGGAGAGATACGCAGTATTTT.

This chain joins TRBV4-1 and TRBJ2-7; D unresolved. The ends were cut back, 2 bases at V and 0 bases at J, with 8 bases in the middle. The CDR3 has 14 amino acids. Germline assignment: CDR1 MGHRA and CDR2 YSYEKL. The CDR3 nucleotides are TGCGCCAGCAGCCAAAGGACGGACTCCTACGAGCAGTACTTC. As protein: CASSQRTDSYEQYF.

This chain uses TRBV2 with TRBJ1-5; D not resolved. CDR3 length: 13 amino acids. The germline V gene has CDR1 SNHLY and CDR2 FYNNEI. V was trimmed by 4 bases and J by 7 bases, leaving 11 bases between them. CDR3 sequence: CASSVNLRQPQHF. The CDR3 DNA follows: TGTGCCAGCAGTGTTAACCTGCGCCAGCCCCAGCATTTT.

This clonotype appeared once. The V and J genes are TRBV25-1 and TRBJ2-5, with unresolved D. Deletions cut 1 base from V and 5 bases from J, with 11 bases between. CDR1 and CDR2 from the germline V gene are MGHDK and SYGVNS. CDR3 length: 14 amino acids. CDR3: CASSELKGKETQYF. The CDR3 DNA is TGTGCCAGCAGTGAATTGAAGGGCAAGGAGACCCAGTACTTC.

This clonotype was found a few times. The CDR3 coding sequence is TGTGCCAGCAGCTTAAACGGGCCTAAGGGATTCTTC. Its translation: CASSLNGPKGFF. This sequence joins TRBV7-6 and TRBJ2-1; no clear D gene. CDR3 length: 12 amino acids. V lost 2 bases to trimming and J lost 16 bases, with 15 bases between them. The V gene's germline CDR1 is SGHVS and CDR2 FNYEAQ.

CDR3 residues: CASSAGTERQPQHF. The CDR3 nucleotides are TGTGCCAGCAGCGCAGGGACTGAGCGGCAGCCCCAGCATTTT. The rearrangement uses TRBV9 and TRBJ1-5; possibly TRBD1 for D (5 bases). Germline V gene data show CDR1 as SGDLS and CDR2 as YYNGEE. Trimming removed 3 bases at V and 7 bases at J, with 14 bases between. The CDR3 is 14 residues long.

The V gene is TRBV20-1, the J gene TRBJ1-1; 9 bases line up with TRBD1. This CDR3 comprises 11 residues. The germline gives CDR1 DFQATT, CDR2 SNEGSKA (reference sequence). The V segment lost 5 bases and the J segment 5 bases; nucleotides outside the gene matches: 0. The CDR3 DNA reads as TGCAGTGCTGACAGGGGGACTGAAGCTTTCTTT. Translated, it gives CSADRGTEAFF.

The chain recombines TRBV27 with TRBJ1-1; no reliable D call. The germline V gene encodes CDR1 MNHEY and CDR2 SMNVEV (reference sequence). The CDR3 sequence is 9 residues long. The V end lost 9 bases, the J end lost 11 bases, and 10 bases lay between the germline ends. The CDR3 sequence is CARNYFAFF. The CDR3 DNA sequence: TGTGCCAGGAATTACTTCGCTTTCTTT.

The V gene is TRBV2, the J gene TRBJ2-7; possible D gene TRBD2, 5 bases. This CDR3 is 13 amino acids long. V was shortened by 1 base and J by 7 bases, with 11 bases between the two germline ends. Germline CDR1 is SNHLY and CDR2 is FYNNEI. The CDR3 is CASSEEIRREQYF. The CDR3 DNA follows: TGTGCCAGCAGTGAAGAGATTAGGAGGGAGCAGTACTTC.

This chain joins TRBV4-1 and TRBJ2-1; a weak D match, TRBD2 (5 bases). Germline-derived CDR1 and CDR2 are MGHRA and YSYEKL. The CDR3 has 16 residues. Trimming removed 4 bases from V and 6 bases from J, with 19 bases in between. CDR3 residues: CASSRYRTPEGNEQFF. The CDR3 DNA reads as TGCGCCAGCAGCCGGTATCGGACGCCTGAGGGCAATGAGCAGTTCTTC.

The rearrangement uses TRBV29-1 and TRBJ2-7; no definite D call. The germline V and J ends were trimmed by 0 bases and 12 bases, with 3 bases remaining between them. Germline V gene data show CDR1 as SQVTM and CDR2 as ANQGSEA. The CDR3 length is 8 residues. CDR3 nucleotides: TGCAGCGTTGAAGATCGGTACTTC. Translated: CSVEDRYF.

J is TRBJ2-3 and V is TRBV11-2; D perhaps matches TRBD1 (6 bases). Per the germline V gene, CDR1 is SGHAT and CDR2 is FQNNGV. CDR3 length: 15 amino acids. The V end was cut by 6 bases, the J end by 5 bases, with 18 bases between. The CDR3 bases are TGTGCCAGCAGTTTGAGGCCAGGGGCACAAGATACGCAGTATTTT. Protein product: CASSLRPGAQDTQYF.

The CDR3 nucleotides read TGTGCCACCAGTGTCCCTAGCGGGCAGCAGTACTTC. It translates to CATSVPSGQQYF. This chain connects TRBV24-1 to TRBJ2-7, with 8 bases that match TRBD2. The CDR3 extends over 12 amino acids. CDR1 is KGHDR and CDR2 is SFDVKD in the germline V gene. V lost 5 bases to trimming and J lost 8 bases; unmatched junction nucleotides: 4.

The V and J genes are TRBV4-1 and TRBJ2-1; 7 nucleotides align to TRBD2. Unmatched junction bases numbered 10, after V lost 3 bases and J lost 5 bases. Germline loops: CDR1 MGHRA, CDR2 YSYEKL. This CDR3 is 16 amino acids long. CDR3 nucleotides: TGCGCCAGCAGCCAGGGTCCGTCTAGCGGAGACAATGAGCAGTTCTTC. It specifies CASSQGPSSGDNEQFF.

Comments on this clonotype: The junction does not match germline at one end; this may be a read error. The chain uses TRBV27 and TRBJ2-3; D possibly corresponds to TRBD2 (6 bases). CDR3 size: 13 residues. The germline gives CDR1 MNHEY, CDR2 SMNVEV (reference sequence). CDR3 bases: TGTGCCAGCAGTTACGCCTCACTAGGGGAGGAAGAGTTT. It encodes CASSYASLGEEEF.

The chain joins TRBV5-1 to TRBJ2-7; 7 positions match TRBD1. The germline V gene has CDR1 SGHRS and CDR2 YFSETQ. The J segment lost 6 bases and the V segment lost 0 bases, leaving 9 bases of the junction unmatched. CDR3 length: 15 amino acids. The CDR3 reads CASSLGPQTGTEQYF. CDR3 nucleotide sequence: TGCGCCAGCAGCTTGGGTCCCCAGACAGGGACCGAGCAGTACTTC.

The chain links TRBV9 to TRBJ1-6; 8 nucleotides align to TRBD1. After removal of 2 bases from V and 6 bases from J, the junction contained 1 base not matched to a gene. The CDR3 sequence is 14 residues long. Per the germline V gene, CDR1 is SGDLS and CDR2 is YYNGEE. DNA of the CDR3: TGTGCCAGCAGCGTCGGACAGGGTAATTCACCCCTCCACTTT. This codes for CASSVGQGNSPLHF.

The chain couples TRBV30 to TRBJ2-7, with D perhaps TRBD1 (6 bases). Germline assignment: CDR1 GTSNPN and CDR2 SVGIG (reference sequence). The CDR3 runs 13 residues. Trimming left V 5 bases short and J 0 bases short, with 11 bases between. In DNA form, the CDR3 reads TGTGCCTGGGGACAGCAAAACTCCTACGAGCAGTACTTC. It specifies CAWGQQNSYEQYF.

The chain employs TRBV6-6 and TRBJ2-4; 7 bases line up with TRBD1. The CDR3 extends over 14 amino acids. Germline assignment: CDR1 MNHNY and CDR2 SVGAGI (reference sequence). V lost 7 bases to trimming and J lost 6 bases; unmatched junction nucleotides: 9. The CDR3 DNA sequence: TGTGCCAGCATGTCTACAGGGGTGGGAAACATTCAGTACTTC. As protein: CASMSTGVGNIQYF.

The CDR3 nucleotides read TGTGCCACCAGTGATTTAGGGACAGGGGTGCGGGAGACCCAGTACTTC. Translating gives CATSDLGTGVRETQYF. This chain connects TRBV24-1 to TRBJ2-5; 10 bases match TRBD1. Germline CDR1 and CDR2: KGHDR and SFDVKD. The J segment lost 5 bases and the V segment lost 1 base, leaving 6 bases of the junction unmatched. This CDR3 has 16 amino acids.

The genes are TRBV7-2 and TRBJ1-2, with TRBD1 identical over 8 bases. The CDR3 length is 16 residues. Per germline, CDR1 SGHTA and CDR2 FQGNSA. The junction had 7 bases not matched to a gene; V was cut back by 1 base and J by 3 bases. CDR3 amino acids: CASSLESRGRHYGYTF. The DNA of the CDR3 is TGTGCCAGCAGCTTAGAAAGCAGGGGGCGCCACTATGGCTACACCTTC.